This T cell receptor (beta chain) was captured by sequencing in a study of memory CD4+ T cells and cytomegalovirus serostatus. Repertoires were generated with immunoSEQ multiplex PCR, while TCRdb's copy carries only in-frame clones and drops some. The data show approximately 46,000 clones, around four fifths seen once. Single viable CD3+CD4+CD8-CD45RO+ cells were sorted as the memory CD4+ T cells. Donors' CMV status reflects serum IgG against pp150, pp28, p38, p52. Sequences were obtained from memory CD4+ T cells from blood. The sequence was collected from an adult in good health and CMV-seronegative.

The CDR3, as DNA: TGTGCCAGCAGGCCGGGACCCCAACATGAAAAACTGTTTTTT. It specifies CASRPGPQHEKLFF. The V and J genes are TRBV2 and TRBJ1-4; D might be TRBD1 (5 bases). The V end was cut by 6 bases, the J end by 6 bases, with 14 bases between. Germline values: CDR1 SNHLY, CDR2 FYNNEI. CDR3 length equals 14 residues.